Presented here are 19 T cell receptor beta chains from one specimen sequenced in a study of CD4 and CD8 cells across lung adenocarcinoma regions. Using its own MiXCR run on the PCR reads, TCRdb lists one record per CDR3 protein. The profile shows about 19,000 distinct CDR3 sequences, approximately 50% of them singletons. The sequencing sample was made of CD8+ T cells from the margin of a lung tumor. These receptors were taken from a male donor with lung adenocarcinoma. The CD4 and CD8 labels of this study may be unreliable.

Turning to this clonotype: One end of the junction varies from germline; a read error may be responsible. This chain links TRBV6-1 with TRBJ2-4; D is ambiguous. The CDR3 has 15 residues. Germline CDR1 and CDR2: MNHNS and SASEGT. The CDR3, as DNA: TGTGCCAGCTCCAAGGTGGGATTAGCCGCAAACACTCAGTACTTC. This translates into CASSKVGLAANTQYF.

This chain connects TRBV6-1 to TRBJ2-5; 8 bases line up with TRBD2. Germline V gene data show CDR1 as MNHNS and CDR2 as SASEGT. The CDR3 is 14 residues long. The CDR3: CAGSGAGDGETQYF. CDR3 nucleotides: TGTGCGGGCAGCGGAGCGGGAGACGGAGAGACCCAGTACTTC.

CDR3 sequence reads: CASSGRPVGTGAQYF. The CDR3 bases are TGTGCCAGCAGCGGACGGCCGGTGGGCACCGGGGCGCAGTATTTT. The gene calls are TRBV6-1 and TRBJ2-3; D perhaps matches TRBD2 (5 bases). The CDR3 extends over 15 amino acids. V lost 6 bases, J lost 10 bases, and 23 bases lay in between. CDR1 and CDR2 (germline): MNHNS, SASEGT.

The genes are TRBV11-3 and TRBJ1-1, with a possible D match to TRBD1 (6 bases). The CDR3 totals 14 residues. The germline V gene encodes CDR1 SGHNT and CDR2 YENEEA. V gave up 3 bases and J gave up 1 base, with 9 bases separating them. CDR3 region: CASSFRGSNTEAFF. CDR3 nucleotide sequence: TGTGCCAGCAGCTTCAGGGGATCGAACACTGAAGCTTTCTTT.

The V gene is TRBV7-2, the J gene TRBJ2-1, with 12 bases matching TRBD2. Near its end, the DNA agrees better with TRBJ2-5, so the J call may be wrong. Looked up from germline, CDR1 is SGHTA and CDR2 is FQGNSA. This CDR3 is 16 amino acids long. CDR3 sequence (DNA): TGTGCCAGCAGCCCCGACTCAGGACTAGCGGGACAGACCCAGTACTTC. Translation gives CASSPDSGLAGQTQYF.

The chain carries TRBV10-1 and TRBJ2-3; D remains unclear. This CDR3 contains 16 residues. CDR1 and CDR2 from the germline V gene are WNHNN and SYGVQD (reference sequence). V was trimmed by 10 bases and J by 4 bases, leaving 24 bases between them. The CDR3 DNA is TGCGCCACCCTGCGTCCCGACGGGCGGAACCCAGATACGCAGTATTTT. It specifies CATLRPDGRNPDTQYF.

This clonotype was detected once. The CDR3 end shows no conserved phenylalanine or tryptophan, and so a read error is likely. The gene calls are TRBV6-1 and TRBJ2-3; D ambiguous. Looked up from germline, CDR1 is MNHNS and CDR2 is SASEGT. The CDR3 totals 11 residues. The ends were cut back, 8 bases at V and 2 bases at J, with 5 bases in the middle. The CDR3 DNA sequence: TGTGCCAGCGATCTCACAGATACGCAGTATGTC. It is translated as CASDLTDTQYV.

Points on this clonotype: The junction differs from germline at one of its ends, possibly a read error. This chain links TRBV6-5 with TRBJ2-4; D may match TRBD1 or TRBD2 (5 bases each). CDR1 is MNHEY and CDR2 is SVGAGI in the germline V gene. The CDR3 runs 15 residues. For the CDR3, the DNA is TGTGCCAGCAGTTCGGGGACGAGCGACAAAGACATTCAGTACTTC. This encodes CASSSGTSDKDIQYF.

This clonotype has only a few counts. The genes are TRBV6-1 and TRBJ2-6, with TRBD1 as a possible D gene (6 bases). CDR3 length equals 17 residues. CDR1 and CDR2 (germline): MNHNS, SASEGT. The V end lost 7 bases, the J end lost 0 bases, and 16 bases lay between the germline ends. CDR3 region: CASTTIQGDSGANVLTF. The DNA for the CDR3 is TGTGCCAGCACTACCATACAGGGAGACTCTGGGGCCAACGTCCTGACTTTC.

As to this clonotype: A clone one base away is much larger, so this may be a read error. V and J are TRBV6-1 and TRBJ2-1, with 8 bases matching TRBD2. The tail of the sequence fits TRBJ2-7 better, so the J call may be wrong. Germline CDR1 is MNHNS and CDR2 is SASEGT. The CDR3 contains 17 residues. The CDR3 here is CASSEEQGWTSRGEQYF. DNA of the CDR3: TGTGCCAGCAGTGAAGAACAAGGCTGGACTAGCAGAGGTGAGCAGTACTTC.

This clonotype was seen ten or more times. V is TRBV4-1 and J is TRBJ1-3; 8 bases fit TRBD1. Germline-derived CDR1 and CDR2 are MGHRA and YSYEKL. The J segment lost 4 bases and the V segment lost 4 bases, leaving 9 bases of the junction unmatched. This CDR3 is 16 amino acids long. This CDR3 is CASSRQTGVWGNTIYF. The DNA of the CDR3 is TGCGCCAGCAGCCGGCAGACAGGGGTTTGGGGAAACACCATATATTTT.

This clonotype was recorded many times. The chain recombines TRBV11-2 with TRBJ2-5; tentative D call: TRBD1 (6 bases). Per the germline V gene, CDR1 is SGHAT and CDR2 is FQNNGV. The CDR3 length is 14 residues. V lost 5 bases and J 2 bases, leaving 12 bases between the germline ends. CDR3 protein: CASSPGHVQETQYF. The CDR3 DNA reads TGTGCCAGCAGCCCGGGACACGTACAAGAGACCCAGTACTTC.

V and J are TRBV4-1 and TRBJ2-5, with 9 bases matching TRBD1. The end of the DNA aligns better with TRBJ2-7, so the J call may be wrong. CDR1 and CDR2 (germline): MGHRA, YSYEKL. The CDR3 has 15 amino acids. CDR3 residues: CASSQFGDRAYEQYF. The CDR3 DNA reads as TGCGCCAGCAGCCAATTTGGGGACAGGGCCTACGAGCAGTACTTC.

This sequence joins TRBV20-1 and TRBJ2-3; D might be TRBD1 or TRBD2, each matching 5 bases. The V end was cut by 6 bases, the J end by 2 bases, with 18 bases between. The CDR3 totals 15 residues. Germline V gives CDR1 DFQATT, CDR2 SNEGSKA (reference sequence). In DNA form, the CDR3 reads TGCAGTGCACGACCCCGGGACGGCTTCACAGATACGCAGTATTTT. Its translation: CSARPRDGFTDTQYF.

The V call is TRBV6-1, the J call TRBJ2-3, with TRBD1 identical over 9 bases. The CDR3 length is 14 residues. Unmatched junction bases numbered 5, after V lost 6 bases and J lost 4 bases. CDR1 and CDR2 from the germline V gene are MNHNS and SASEGT. DNA of the CDR3: TGTGCCAGCAGGACTACAGGGGGCGCAGATACGCAGTATTTT. It yields the protein CASRTTGGADTQYF.

The rearrangement uses TRBV11-2 and TRBJ2-1; D assignment may be TRBD1 or TRBD2 (7 bases each). Judging by the DNA end, TRBJ2-7 fits better; the J call may be wrong. Germline CDR1 and CDR2: SGHAT and FQNNGV. This CDR3 is 16 amino acids long. This chain's CDR3 is CASSLRGGDSYYEQYF. The CDR3 region has the DNA TGTGCCAGCAGCTTAAGGGGGGGGGACAGCTACTACGAGCAGTACTTC.

About this clonotype itself: At one end the junction does not follow the germline gene, possibly because of a read error. The V gene is TRBV10-2, the J gene TRBJ2-4; TRBD2 might be the D (6 bases). The CDR3 contains 13 residues. CDR1 is WSHSY and CDR2 is SAAADI in the germline V gene. Here the CDR3 DNA reads TGCGTCAGCGGGCGGGGTGCCACAAATACGCAGTACTTC. Translating gives CVSGRGATNTQYF.

This rearrangement joins TRBV6-1 to TRBJ1-5; 7 nucleotides line up with TRBD1. CDR3 size: 15 residues. From germline, CDR1 is MNHNS and CDR2 SASEGT. After removal of 5 bases from V and 0 bases from J, the junction contained 4 bases not matched to a gene. The CDR3 region is CASSRGQYSNQPQHF. CDR3 sequence (DNA): TGTGCCAGCAGTCGGGGACAGTATAGCAATCAGCCCCAGCATTTT.

Notes on this clonotype: The CDR3 does not close with the conserved phenylalanine or tryptophan, likely indicating a read error. The V gene is TRBV14, the J gene TRBJ2-5; unclear D gene. The J call may not be correct, given that the DNA end is closer to TRBJ2-1. This CDR3 region has 14 residues. Germline V gene data show CDR1 as SGHDN and CDR2 as FVKESK. The CDR3 nucleotides are TGTGCCAGCAGCCAACGCAGCCACTTCAATGAGCAGTTCTTA. Amino acid sequence: CASSQRSHFNEQFL.